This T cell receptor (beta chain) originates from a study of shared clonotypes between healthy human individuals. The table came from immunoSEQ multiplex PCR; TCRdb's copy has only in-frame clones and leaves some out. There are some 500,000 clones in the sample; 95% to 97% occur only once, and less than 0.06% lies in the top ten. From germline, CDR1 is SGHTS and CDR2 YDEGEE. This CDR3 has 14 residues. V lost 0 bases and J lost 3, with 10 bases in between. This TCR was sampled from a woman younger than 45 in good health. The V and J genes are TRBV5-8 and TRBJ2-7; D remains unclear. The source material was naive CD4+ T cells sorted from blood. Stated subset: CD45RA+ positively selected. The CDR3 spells CASSLDLIFYEQYF. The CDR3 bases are TGTGCCAGCAGCTTGGACTTGATTTTCTACGAGCAGTACTTC.